The 16 T cell receptor beta chains reported below all come from one sample, sequenced in a study of T-cell memory formation after mild COVID-19. TCRdb used MiXCR to reprocess the 5' RACE reads, holding one entry per CDR3 protein. Of 550,000 to 600,000 distinct CDR3 sequences in the sample, about 18% were seen once. Sequencing was done on a sample of PBMCs or a T cell subset sorted from them (not recorded which). The receptors were sampled from an adult woman who had mild COVID-19 (a few samples of this study predate the infection). Cell type and time point are not known.

CDR3 nucleotides: TGTGCCAGCAGCTTAGATCTCGATTACGAGCAGTACTTC. It yields the protein CASSLDLDYEQYF. The J gene is TRBJ2-7, the V gene TRBV7-9; D unclear. Trimming took off 1 base at V and 4 bases at J, with 8 bases between the two ends. This CDR3 has 13 residues. Germline CDR1 SEHNR, CDR2 FQNEAQ (reference sequence).

The J gene is TRBJ2-7, the V gene TRBV5-4, with TRBD2 as a possible D gene (6 bases). Trimming left V 5 bases short and J 5 bases short, with 20 bases between. The CDR3 runs to 15 residues. Germline V CDR1 and CDR2: SGHNT, YYREEE (reference sequence). CDR3 bases: TGTGCCAGCAGTTTTCGCCGGATGGCGGGAAACGAGCAGTACTTC. Amino acid sequence: CASSFRRMAGNEQYF.

The sample holds a few counts of this clonotype. The chain employs TRBV7-3 and TRBJ2-5, with TRBD2 matching over 8 bases. This CDR3 spans 14 amino acids. V trimming: 5 bases; J trimming: 4 bases; junction bases outside the gene matches: 6. Per germline, CDR1 SGHTA and CDR2 FQGTGA. The CDR3 DNA reads TGTGCCAGCAGCCGAGCGGGAGCCACAGAGACCCAGTACTTC. Protein product: CASSRAGATETQYF.

This clonotype was seen more than once but under ten times. The CDR3: CASSLNYYEQYF. The DNA for the CDR3 is TGTGCCAGCAGCTTGAATTATTACGAGCAGTACTTC. V usage is TRBV5-5 and J usage is TRBJ2-7; D not certain. V was cut by 1 base and J by 4 bases, with 6 bases left in between. CDR3 length: 12 amino acids. Germline V gene data show CDR1 as SGHKS and CDR2 as YYEKEE (reference sequence).

The chain joins TRBV5-6 to TRBJ1-6; the D gene is possibly TRBD1 (5 bases). The CDR3 contains 15 residues. V lost 1 base, J lost 10 bases, and 15 bases lay in between. Per the germline V gene, CDR1 is SGHDT and CDR2 is YYEEEE. The CDR3 nucleotides are TGTGCCAGCAGCTTGCCCCATGGGGGTAGGTCACCCCTCCACTTT. The encoded protein is CASSLPHGGRSPLHF.

This clonotype was counted only a few times. The rearrangement joins TRBV12-3 or TRBV12-4 to TRBJ1-5; tentatively, D is TRBD1 (5 bases). V lost 7 bases, J lost 7 bases, and 26 bases lay in between. This CDR3 is 17 amino acids long. In DNA, the CDR3 is TGTGCCAGCACACCAAAAGGGGCAGGGACGGACGTACAGCCCCAGCATTTT. Translation: CASTPKGAGTDVQPQHF.

The V gene is TRBV7-2, the J gene TRBJ2-7, with a weak D call TRBD1 (6 bases). The CDR3 spans 15 residues. The V gene's germline CDR1 is SGHTA and CDR2 FQGNSA. Trimming took off 5 bases at V and 2 bases at J, with 16 bases between the two ends. CDR3 residues: CASSAQGSTTYEQYF. CDR3 nucleotides: TGTGCCAGCAGCGCCCAGGGGTCCACCACCTACGAGCAGTACTTC. Together with reference TRBV7-2 and TRBJ2-7, the CDR3 gives the full variable domain: GAGVSQSPSNKVTEKGKDVELRCDPISGHTALYWYRQSLGQGLEFLIYFQGNSAPDKSGLPSDRFSAERTGGSVSTLTIQRTQQEDSAVYLCASSAQGSTTYEQYFGPGTRLTVT.

This clonotype was recorded at least ten times. This chain joins TRBV5-5 and TRBJ1-1, with a weak D call TRBD1 (5 bases). CDR3 length: 14 residues. Trimming removed 2 bases from V and 2 bases from J, with 10 bases in between. The germline V gene encodes CDR1 SGHKS and CDR2 YYEKEE (reference sequence). DNA for the CDR3: TGTGCCAGCAGCTTCGGGACCGTAAACACTGAAGCTTTCTTT. Protein sequence: CASSFGTVNTEAFF.

The chain couples TRBV20-1 to TRBJ2-7; perhaps TRBD2 as D (5 bases). The CDR3 sequence is 13 residues long. Germline assignment: CDR1 DFQATT and CDR2 SNEGSKA (reference sequence). Trimming removed 3 bases at V and 4 bases at J, with 13 bases between. The CDR3 sequence is CSASEGAVYEQYF. The DNA for the CDR3 is TGCAGTGCTAGTGAGGGTGCAGTGTACGAGCAGTACTTC.

The chain has TRBV12-5 and TRBJ2-3; TRBD1 matches at 8 bases. Germline CDR1 reads LGHNT; CDR2 reads FRNRAP. The junction had 6 bases not matched to a gene; V was cut back by 0 bases and J by 4 bases. CDR3 length: 16 residues. In nucleotides, the CDR3 is TGTGCTAGTGGTTTGGTACTTTTGGGACAGGCAGATACGCAGTATTTT. Protein sequence: CASGLVLLGQADTQYF.

This clonotype was picked up many times. CDR3 amino acids: CASSLAGLLGNTIYF. In nucleotides, the CDR3 is TGTGCCAGCAGCTTAGCGGGACTGCTGGGGAACACCATATATTTT. The rearrangement joins TRBV7-9 to TRBJ1-3; weak D call: TRBD1 (5 bases). CDR1 and CDR2 from the germline V gene are SEHNR and FQNEAQ (reference sequence). Trimming took off 0 bases at V and 7 bases at J, with 13 bases between the two ends. CDR3 length: 15 amino acids.

This clonotype was seen at least ten times. The chain couples TRBV4-1 to TRBJ1-5; 9 bases map to TRBD1. The J segment lost 6 bases and the V segment lost 4 bases, leaving 10 bases of the junction unmatched. Germline V gene sequence: CDR1 MGHRA, CDR2 YSYEKL. This CDR3 region has 16 residues. The CDR3 coding sequence is TGCGCCAGCAGCCCTTTTACAGGGGGCAGGGGTCAGCCCCAGCATTTT. The encoded protein is CASSPFTGGRGQPQHF.

A few counts support this clonotype. This sequence joins TRBV12-3 or TRBV12-4 and TRBJ2-1; 11 bases agree with TRBD2. V lost 7 bases to trimming and J lost 3 bases; unmatched junction nucleotides: 8. The CDR3 length is 16 residues. CDR3 nucleotide sequence: TGTGCCAGCACTAAGGGACTAGCGGAATTCTACAATGAGCAGTTCTTC. This sequence encodes CASTKGLAEFYNEQFF.

This chain connects TRBV3-1 to TRBJ2-1, with 11 nucleotides matching TRBD2. Germline CDR1 LGHDT, CDR2 YNNKEL (reference sequence). This CDR3 contains 15 residues. With 4 bases clipped from V and 5 bases from J, the junction kept 4 bases outside the gene matches. CDR3 DNA: TGTGCCAGCAGCCCGCAACTAGCGGGGGACAATGAGCAGTTCTTC. It yields the protein CASSPQLAGDNEQFF.

The chain joins TRBV10-2 to TRBJ2-7, with no clear D. CDR3 length: 13 residues. V dropped 2 bases and J dropped 6 bases, with 11 bases sitting between them. Germline lookup yields CDR1 WSHSY and CDR2 SAAADI. CDR3 loop: CASSEISWGEQYF. The CDR3 DNA reads TGCGCCAGCAGTGAGATTTCGTGGGGCGAGCAGTACTTC.

This clonotype came up many times. V gene TRBV12-3 or TRBV12-4 combines with J gene TRBJ2-7; no clear D. Trimming took 3 bases from V and 2 from J, leaving 8 bases between them. This CDR3 is 13 amino acids long. This CDR3 reads CASSFLETYEQYF. In nucleotides, the CDR3 is TGTGCCAGCAGTTTCCTGGAAACCTACGAGCAGTACTTC.